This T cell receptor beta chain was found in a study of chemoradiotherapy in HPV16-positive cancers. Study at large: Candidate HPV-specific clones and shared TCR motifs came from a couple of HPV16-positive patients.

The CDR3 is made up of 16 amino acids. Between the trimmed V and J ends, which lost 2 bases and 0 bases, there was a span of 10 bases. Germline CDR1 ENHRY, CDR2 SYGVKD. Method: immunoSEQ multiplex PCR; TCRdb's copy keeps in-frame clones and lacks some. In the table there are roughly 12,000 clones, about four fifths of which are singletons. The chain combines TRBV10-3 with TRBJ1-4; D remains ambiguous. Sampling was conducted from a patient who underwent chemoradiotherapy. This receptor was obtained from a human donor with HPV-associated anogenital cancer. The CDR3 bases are TGTGCCATCAGTGAGGCGGACGGTGCAACTAATGAAAAACTGTTTTTT. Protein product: CAISEADGATNEKLFF.